This T cell receptor beta chain was retrieved from a study of cytomegalovirus exposure and HLA in healthy donors. On the study more broadly: A prior study identified 100 million to 130 million unique TCR beta sequences from about 179 million T cells. The study, taken as a whole, reports: Being productive about 87% or about 30% of the time was typical of most TCR beta V segments in an earlier analysis. Associated with cytomegalovirus, according to the listing, were 164 TCR beta chains.

The CDR3 loop spans 16 amino acids. Trimming removed 6 bases from V and 8 bases from J; junction bases left unmatched: 14. Germline CDR1 is KGHSH and CDR2 is LQKENI. Note on this clone: The antigen is not known.

Both 60 Vbeta primers and 13 Jbeta primers went into the PCR. Method: immunoSEQ multiplex PCR; TCRdb's copy keeps in-frame clones and lacks some. The sample lists 99,000 or so clones, approximately 79% occurring once. The clonotype originates from a man aged 60-69 years in good health and CMV-seropositive. The chain joins TRBV18 to TRBJ2-1, with TRBD2 matching over 9 bases. The sample comprised PBMCs. This CDR3 is CASSRGVAGAGDEQFF. The CDR3 bases are TGTGCCAGCTCCCGCGGGGTAGCGGGGGCCGGGGATGAGCAGTTCTTC.